This T cell receptor beta chain was sequenced during a study of T-cell memory formation after mild COVID-19. From the 5' RACE reads, TCRdb called clonotypes with MiXCR, one entry per CDR3 protein. The data hold 150,000 to 200,000 distinct CDR3 sequences, with under 14% observed a single time. The CDR3 is 13 amino acids. Trimming cost V 6 bases and J 5 bases, with 14 bases left between them. Germline values: CDR1 SGHRS, CDR2 YFSETQ. Study conclusions and caveats: Cross-reactive memory appears to have joined, as suggested by some responding clones showing up in pre-infection memory.

This clonotype was counted only a few times. Its target is unknown. The TCR sequence derives from a man younger than 35 who had mild COVID-19 (a few samples of this study predate the infection). Cell type and time point are not known. What was sequenced was PBMCs or a T cell subset sorted from them (not recorded which). The V call is TRBV5-1, the J call TRBJ1-2, with a possible D match to TRBD1 (6 bases). CDR3 sequence (DNA): TGCGCCAGCACGGACAGCCTAACATATGGCTACACCTTC. Its translation: CASTDSLTYGYTF.